The next 17 T cell receptor beta chains were all read from a single sample in a study of blood T cell repertoires in COVID-19. TCRdb's table, derived via immunoSEQ multiplex PCR, lists solely in-frame clones and lacks some. The sample gives 300,000 to 400,000 clones, about 90% of which show up once; under 3% is in the top ten. Sequenced sample: peripheral blood. The origin of the receptors is an older woman with COVID-19, enrolled during active disease.

The chain uses TRBV14 and TRBJ2-1; no clear D. V shed 1 base and J shed 9 bases, with 10 bases lying between them. This CDR3 is 13 amino acids long. Germline assignment: CDR1 SGHDN and CDR2 FVKESK. CDR3 in amino acids: CASSQVKNTEQFF. DNA for the CDR3: TGTGCCAGCAGCCAAGTCAAAAACACTGAGCAGTTCTTC.

The DNA of the CDR3 is TGCGCCAGCAGCTTACGGACTAGCGGGGGGCCTTACAATGAGCAGTTCTTC. It yields the protein CASSLRTSGGPYNEQFF. The chain couples TRBV5-1 to TRBJ2-1; 14 bases align to TRBD2. The V segment lost 2 bases and the J segment 4 bases; nucleotides outside the gene matches: 5. CDR3 length: 17 amino acids. CDR1 SGHRS and CDR2 YFSETQ come from the germline V gene.

This rearrangement joins TRBV6-1 to TRBJ1-1, with 10 nucleotides matching TRBD1. V dropped 4 bases and J dropped 1; count of bases not matched to a gene: 9. Germline assignment: CDR1 MNHNS and CDR2 SASEGT. This CDR3 region has 17 residues. The CDR3 DNA reads as TGTGCCAGCAGTGCCTGGACAGGGGGTAAAACGAACACTGAAGCTTTCTTT. Its translation is CASSAWTGGKTNTEAFF.

The rearrangement uses TRBV28 and TRBJ1-2; D call uncertain. This CDR3 has 13 amino acids. Germline CDR1 and CDR2: MDHEN and SYDVKM. Deletions cut 0 bases from V and 7 bases from J, with 9 bases between. The CDR3 DNA reads as TGTGCCAGCAGTTTATGGGAGGAGGGTGGCTACACCTTC. Encoded protein: CASSLWEEGGYTF.

J is TRBJ2-1 and V is TRBV3-1 (or the pseudogene TRBV3-2); D might be TRBD2 (6 bases). The CDR3 covers 13 residues. The ends were cut back, 4 bases at V and 4 bases at J, with 8 bases in the middle. Germline lookup yields CDR1 LGHDT and CDR2 YNNKEL (reference sequence). CDR3 loop: CASSLDYYNEQFF. For the CDR3, the DNA is TGTGCCAGCAGCCTGGACTATTACAATGAGCAGTTCTTC.

The chain combines TRBV3-1 (or the pseudogene TRBV3-2) with TRBJ1-4; D is perhaps TRBD1 (6 bases). Trimming removed 1 base at V and 4 bases at J, with 13 bases between. This CDR3 is 16 amino acids long. Germline lookup yields CDR1 LGHDT and CDR2 YNNKEL (reference sequence). Written as DNA, the CDR3 is TGTGCCAGCAGCCAAGGTCCAGGGGCTGGTAATGAAAAACTGTTTTTT. It encodes CASSQGPGAGNEKLFF.

V usage is TRBV30 and J usage is TRBJ1-2; tentatively, D is TRBD1 (5 bases). Germline-derived CDR1 and CDR2 are GTSNPN and SVGIG (reference sequence). This CDR3 has 13 residues. The V and J ends lost 3 bases and 3 bases respectively, with 11 bases between them. CDR3 residues: CAWSDTGDYGYTF. The CDR3 coding sequence is TGTGCCTGGAGCGACACAGGAGACTATGGCTACACCTTC. The whole variable domain, filled in from reference TRBV30 and TRBJ1-2, reads SQTIHQWPATLVQPVGSPLSLECTVEGTSNPNLYWYRQAAGRGLQLLFYSVGIGQISSEVPQNLSASRPQDRQFILSSKKLLLSDSGFYLCAWSDTGDYGYTFGSGTRLTVV.

The V gene is TRBV15, the J gene TRBJ2-2, with D perhaps TRBD1 (6 bases). In germline, CDR1 is LNHNV, CDR2 YYDKDF (reference sequence). The CDR3 is 16 amino acids. V lost 5 bases to trimming and J lost 2 bases, with 15 bases between them. The CDR3: CATSRRSGVNTGELFF. The CDR3 DNA reads as TGTGCCACCAGCCGGCGGTCAGGGGTAAACACCGGGGAGCTGTTTTTT.

This clone was detected once. This rearrangement joins TRBV11-2 to TRBJ2-3; no reliable D call. In germline, CDR1 is SGHAT, CDR2 FQNNGV. The CDR3 has 14 amino acids. Trimming cost V 5 bases and J 3 bases, with 12 bases left between them. The CDR3 sequence is CASSRPPVTDTQYF. The CDR3 DNA is TGTGCCAGCAGCCGCCCCCCGGTGACAGATACGCAGTATTTT.

The rearrangement joins TRBV18 to TRBJ1-3, with a weak D call TRBD1 (5 bases). The germline gives CDR1 KGHSH, CDR2 LQKENI. The CDR3 totals 18 residues. The V and J ends lost 3 bases and 0 bases respectively, with 18 bases between them. CDR3 DNA sequence: TGTGCCAGCTCACCCCCCTTGTGGCAGGGCCTCTCTGGAAACACCATATATTTT. It yields the protein CASSPPLWQGLSGNTIYF. Using reference TRBV18 and TRBJ1-3 for the parts outside the CDR3, the full variable domain is NAGVMQNPRHLVRRRGQEARLRCSPMKGHSHVYWYRQLPEEGLKFMVYLQKENIIDESGMPKERFSAEFPKEGPSILRIQQVVRGDSAAYFCASSPPLWQGLSGNTIYFGEGSWLTVV.

The rearrangement uses TRBV6-1 and TRBJ1-6; D not certain. The CDR3 contains 16 residues. Trimming took 3 bases from V and 2 from J, leaving 11 bases between them. Per the germline V gene, CDR1 is MNHNS and CDR2 is SASEGT. The CDR3 nucleotides are TGTGCCAGCAGTGAGGGAGCCCTCACCTATAATTCACCCCTCCACTTT. This translates into CASSEGALTYNSPLHF.

The V and J genes are TRBV18 and TRBJ1-1; D is possibly TRBD1 (6 bases). V was shortened by 2 bases and J by 6 bases, with 16 bases between the two germline ends. Per germline, CDR1 KGHSH and CDR2 LQKENI. The CDR3 has 15 amino acids. CDR3 sequence: CASSPGTPSFAEAFF. The CDR3 DNA follows: TGTGCCAGCTCACCAGGGACACCTTCGTTCGCTGAAGCTTTCTTT.

The rearrangement joins TRBV7-2 to TRBJ2-1; 10 nucleotides line up with TRBD2. Trimming took 4 bases from V and 3 from J; bases not matched to a gene: 6. The germline V gene encodes CDR1 SGHTA and CDR2 FQGNSA. The CDR3 is 16 residues long. CDR3 loop: CASSSARTSGYNEQFF. CDR3 DNA sequence: TGTGCCAGCAGCTCAGCTAGGACTAGCGGCTACAATGAGCAGTTCTTC.

The chain couples TRBV7-2 to TRBJ2-1; possible D gene TRBD1, 6 bases. Germline CDR1 reads SGHTA; CDR2 reads FQGNSA. Trimming shortened V by 7 bases and J by 0 bases, and 13 bases separated the two germline ends. The CDR3 sequence is 15 residues long. This chain's CDR3 is CASTPDRYSYNEQFF. CDR3 DNA sequence: TGTGCCAGCACCCCGGACAGATACTCCTACAATGAGCAGTTCTTC. The whole variable domain, remainder taken from reference TRBV7-2 and TRBJ2-1, is GAGVSQSPSNKVTEKGKDVELRCDPISGHTALYWYRQSLGQGLEFLIYFQGNSAPDKSGLPSDRFSAERTGGSVSTLTIQRTQQEDSAVYLCASTPDRYSYNEQFFGPGTRLTVL.

The chain links TRBV28 to TRBJ2-2; D possibly corresponds to TRBD2 (7 bases). The CDR3 runs to 16 residues. Per the germline V gene, CDR1 is MDHEN and CDR2 is SYDVKM. Trimming took 6 bases from V and 4 from J, leaving 18 bases between them. The CDR3 nucleotides are TGTGCCAGCAGATCCAGAGGGGGGGCTGCCACCGGGGAGCTGTTTTTT. This translates into CASRSRGGAATGELFF.

The chain joins TRBV9 to TRBJ2-2, with D maybe TRBD1 (6 bases). V gave up 3 bases and J gave up 8 bases, with 17 bases separating them. Germline CDR1 is SGDLS and CDR2 is YYNGEE. This CDR3 is 15 amino acids long. CDR3 sequence: CASSATDRRAGELFF. Here the CDR3 DNA reads TGTGCCAGCAGCGCTACCGACAGGCGCGCGGGGGAGCTGTTTTTT.

The rearrangement links TRBV6-5 to TRBJ1-5; 7 bases fit TRBD1. The junction had 8 bases not matched to a gene; V was cut back by 7 bases and J by 2 bases. The CDR3 has 15 residues. Germline lookup yields CDR1 MNHEY and CDR2 SVGAGI. The CDR3 DNA sequence: TGTGCCAGCATCCCGACAGGGAAAGGCAATCAGCCCCAGCATTTT. Its protein is CASIPTGKGNQPQHF.